This T cell receptor beta chain was recorded in a study of PD-1 blockade in mismatch repair-deficient tumors. Measured with immunoSEQ multiplex PCR; TCRdb has only the in-frame clones, and not every one. The sample shows 100,000 to 150,000 clones, roughly nine tenths of them seen only once. This CDR3 is 15 amino acids long. Trimming at V came to 6 bases and at J to 0 bases, leaving 3 bases not matched to a gene. Germline V CDR1 and CDR2: SGHNT, YYREEE (reference sequence). The TCR sequence derives from an adult with mismatch repair-deficient cancer. The chain uses TRBV5-4 and TRBJ2-2, with 9 bases identical to TRBD1. The input for sequencing was peripheral blood, taken 44 weeks after starting pembrolizumab. The CDR3 DNA is TGTGCCAGCATCAGGACAGGGGCGAACACCGGGGAGCTGTTTTTT. Translated, it gives CASIRTGANTGELFF. Full variable domain (remainder filled in from reference TRBV5-4 and TRBJ2-2): ETGVTQSPTHLIKTRGQQVTLRCSSQSGHNTVSWYQQALGQGPQFIFQYYREEENGRGNFPPRFSGLQFPNYSSELNVNALELDDSALYLCASIRTGANTGELFFGEGSRLTVL.